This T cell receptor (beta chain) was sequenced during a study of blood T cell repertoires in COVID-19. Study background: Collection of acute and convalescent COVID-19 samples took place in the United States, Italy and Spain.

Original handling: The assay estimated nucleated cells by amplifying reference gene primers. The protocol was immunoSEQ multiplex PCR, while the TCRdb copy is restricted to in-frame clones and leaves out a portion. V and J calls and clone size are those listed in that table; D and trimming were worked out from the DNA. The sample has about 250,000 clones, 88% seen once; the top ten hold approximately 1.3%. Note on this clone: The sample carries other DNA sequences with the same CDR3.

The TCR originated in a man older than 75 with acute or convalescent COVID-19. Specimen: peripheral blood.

The CDR3 DNA reads TGTGCCAGTAGTATAGCCGGGGACACTGAAGCTTTCTTT. It is translated as CASSIAGDTEAFF. This sequence joins TRBV19 and TRBJ1-1; D call uncertain. V was pared by 1 base and J by 3 bases, with 6 bases between. The CDR3 sequence is 13 residues long. Germline loops: CDR1 LNHDA, CDR2 SQIVND (reference sequence).